This T cell receptor beta chain was recorded in a study of blood T cell repertoires in COVID-19. The protocol was immunoSEQ multiplex PCR, while the TCRdb copy is restricted to in-frame clones and leaves out a portion. The sample yields roughly 200,000 clones, around nine tenths seen once. The CDR3 has 15 amino acids. The germline gives CDR1 KGHSH, CDR2 LQKENI. After removal of 6 bases from V and 5 bases from J, the junction contained 12 bases not matched to a gene. Sequences were obtained from peripheral blood. This sequence originates from a woman in her forties who had recovered from COVID-19. This sequence joins TRBV18 and TRBJ2-7, with 8 bases identical to TRBD2. In DNA, the CDR3 is TGTGCCAGCTCTCTACCGGGACTAGGATGGAACGAGCAGTACTTC. Translation: CASSLPGLGWNEQYF.